Sequencing of this T cell receptor beta chain was carried out in a study of PD-L1 blockade in urothelial cancer. Study-wide context: Analyses used blood from 3 weeks (second dose) and 6 weeks after treatment start.

Trimming removed 2 bases at V and 5 bases at J, with 13 bases between. This CDR3 has 14 amino acids. The V gene's germline CDR1 is KGHSH and CDR2 LQKENI. The protocol was immunoSEQ multiplex PCR, while the TCRdb copy is restricted to in-frame clones and leaves out a portion. The sample has fewer than 30,000 clones; roughly 84% are singletons. Locally advanced or metastatic urothelial carcinoma affected the patients. The chain joins TRBV18 to TRBJ2-7; the D gene is possibly TRBD2 (6 bases). The material sequenced was PBMCs, taken around atezolizumab (anti-PD-L1) treatment. The TCR comes from a man in his sixties or seventies with urothelial cancer. The CDR3 reads CASSPVAVGDEQYF. The CDR3 DNA reads as TGTGCCAGCTCACCAGTAGCGGTTGGGGACGAGCAGTACTTC.